Listed here are 23 T cell receptor beta chains from one sample, sequenced in a study of T cell responses to AZD1222 COVID-19 vaccine. Profiling relied on immunoSEQ multiplex PCR, and the TCRdb table lists in-frame clones only, not all of them. The sample carries about 120,000 clones, around nine tenths recorded once. The source material was peripheral blood, sampled on day 0 of AZD1222 vaccination. The receptors here all came from an adult in good health.

The chain employs TRBV2 and TRBJ2-7, with D hard to call. The V gene's germline CDR1 is SNHLY and CDR2 FYNNEI. This CDR3 contains 11 residues. Between the trimmed V and J ends, which lost 10 bases and 7 bases, there was a span of 14 bases. CDR3 nucleotides: TGTGCCATTCAACTTGTGAGGGAGCAGTACTTC. It encodes CAIQLVREQYF.

The chain joins TRBV19 to TRBJ2-7; 7 positions agree with TRBD1. The V and J ends lost 6 bases and 0 bases, in that order; junction bases with no gene match: 2. This CDR3 spans 13 amino acids. The germline CDR1 and CDR2 sequences are LNHDA and SQIVND (reference sequence). As DNA, the CDR3 is TGTGCCAGTAGCCGGGACAGCTCCTACGAGCAGTACTTC. Encoded protein: CASSRDSSYEQYF. The variable domain in full, completed from reference TRBV19 and TRBJ2-7, reads DGGITQSPKYLFRKEGQNVTLSCEQNLNHDAMYWYRQDPGQGLRLIYYSQIVNDFQKGDIAEGYSVSREKKESFPLTVTSAQKNPTAFYLCASSRDSSYEQYFGPGTRLTVT.

This sequence joins TRBV7-6 and TRBJ2-1, with 7 bases aligning to TRBD2. The J segment lost 9 bases and the V segment lost 4 bases, leaving 12 bases of the junction unmatched. The CDR3 is 15 residues long. The germline CDR1 and CDR2 sequences are SGHVS and FNYEAQ. Written as DNA, the CDR3 is TGTGCCAGCAGCTCCGGTCGGGGGAGGGCCGGTGAGCAGTTCTTC. Its translation: CASSSGRGRAGEQFF.

The rearrangement joins TRBV28 to TRBJ1-2; TRBD1 matches at 8 bases. V shed 5 bases and J 2 bases; nucleotides not matched to a gene: 7. Germline loops: CDR1 MDHEN, CDR2 SYDVKM. The CDR3 is 15 amino acids. The chain's CDR3 is CASSLDRASNYGYTF. DNA of the CDR3: TGTGCCAGCAGTCTGGACAGGGCATCAAACTATGGCTACACCTTC.

V and J are TRBV6-1 and TRBJ1-6; D call uncertain. Trimming cost V 3 bases and J 5 bases, with 11 bases left between them. The CDR3 sequence is 15 residues long. Germline V gives CDR1 MNHNS, CDR2 SASEGT. CDR3 region: CASSEDVVHNSPLHF. CDR3 nucleotide sequence: TGTGCCAGCAGTGAGGACGTAGTCCATAATTCACCCCTCCACTTT.

The V gene is TRBV2, the J gene TRBJ1-1; D gene ambiguous. The germline CDR1 and CDR2 sequences are SNHLY and FYNNEI. V lost 5 bases and J lost 0, with 1 base in between. The CDR3 sequence is 11 residues long. In DNA form, the CDR3 reads TGTGCCAGCAGTCTGAACACTGAAGCTTTCTTT. This translates into CASSLNTEAFF.

The V call is TRBV6-6, the J call TRBJ2-2, with TRBD1 matching 7 bases. V was pared by 0 bases and J by 7 bases, with 8 bases of the junction left unmatched. The CDR3 runs to 16 residues. The germline CDR1 and CDR2 sequences are MNHNY and SVGAGI (reference sequence). Here the CDR3 reads CASSYSERGHSGELFF. The DNA of the CDR3 is TGTGCCAGCAGTTACTCGGAAAGGGGGCATAGCGGGGAGCTGTTTTTT.

The chain recombines TRBV7-3 with TRBJ2-1, with TRBD2 matching 8 bases. Germline V gene lookup returns CDR1 SGHTA and CDR2 FQGTGA. V lost 5 bases to trimming and J lost 1 base; unmatched junction nucleotides: 7. The CDR3 is 16 amino acids. CDR3 coding DNA: TGTGCCAGCAGCCCCCCGGGAGGGCTATCCTACAATGAGCAGTTCTTC. Encoded protein: CASSPPGGLSYNEQFF.

The chain joins TRBV7-2 to TRBJ1-2; tentatively, D is TRBD1 (6 bases). Trimming removed 5 bases from V and 3 bases from J, with 10 bases in between. Germline lookup yields CDR1 SGHTA and CDR2 FQGNSA. This CDR3 comprises 13 residues. The CDR3 DNA is TGTGCCAGCAGCAAACGACAGGACTATGGCTACACCTTC. Protein sequence: CASSKRQDYGYTF.

The chain combines TRBV14 with TRBJ2-7; TRBD2 agrees at 11 bases. V lost 3 bases and J lost 1; bases outside the gene matches: 8. This CDR3 spans 17 amino acids. Per germline, CDR1 SGHDN and CDR2 FVKESK. The CDR3 region is CASSHDRGLAESYEQYF. CDR3 DNA sequence: TGTGCCAGCAGCCATGATCGGGGACTAGCGGAATCCTACGAGCAGTACTTC.

The chain joins TRBV28 to TRBJ1-2; a possible D gene is TRBD1 (6 bases). The length of the CDR3 is 13 residues. Germline CDR1 and CDR2: MDHEN and SYDVKM. Trimming left V 11 bases short and J 7 bases short, with 20 bases between. The CDR3: CAALRGGASGYTF. The DNA for the CDR3 is TGTGCCGCTCTGAGAGGGGGGGCCTCTGGCTACACCTTC.

The chain has TRBV19 and TRBJ1-2; D is possibly TRBD1 (5 bases). The ends were cut back, 5 bases at V and 2 bases at J, with 12 bases in the middle. Germline V gives CDR1 LNHDA, CDR2 SQIVND (reference sequence). The CDR3 extends over 14 amino acids. In DNA form, the CDR3 reads TGTGCCAGTAGTTCGACCGGGGGAAACTATGGCTACACCTTC. It translates to CASSSTGGNYGYTF.

V gene TRBV6-1 combines with J gene TRBJ2-6; TRBD1 is a possible D gene (5 bases). The CDR3 length is 16 residues. Germline V gene lookup returns CDR1 MNHNS and CDR2 SASEGT. With 4 bases removed from V and 0 bases from J, the gap between germline ends came to 10 bases. CDR3 nucleotides: TGTGCCAGCAGTGTTCAGGGAAACTCTGGGGCCAACGTCCTGACTTTC. Translation: CASSVQGNSGANVLTF.

The chain combines TRBV28 with TRBJ2-2; possible D gene TRBD1, 6 bases. The CDR3 consists of 17 residues. The germline V gene has CDR1 MDHEN and CDR2 SYDVKM. V gave up 4 bases and J gave up 4 bases, with 19 bases separating them. CDR3 DNA sequence: TGTGCCAGCAGTTCCACCCAGACAGGAAAGGGCACCGGGGAGCTGTTTTTT. Translating it yields CASSSTQTGKGTGELFF. Combining the CDR3 with reference TRBV28 and TRBJ2-2 gives the whole variable domain DVKVTQSSRYLVKRTGEKVFLECVQDMDHENMFWYRQDPGLGLRLIYFSYDVKMKEKGDIPEGYSVSREKKERFSLILESASTNQTSMYLCASSSTQTGKGTGELFFGEGSRLTVL.

CDR3 sequence (DNA): TGTGCCAGCAGCTCCACGGACAGGGTTTACGGCTACACCTTC. Its protein product is CASSSTDRVYGYTF. The chain combines TRBV7-9 with TRBJ1-2; 8 bases fit TRBD1. CDR1 is SEHNR and CDR2 is FQNEAQ in the germline V gene (reference sequence). Losses at the gene ends were 4 bases for V and 8 bases for J; bases not matched to a gene: 9. The CDR3 totals 14 residues.

V and J are TRBV5-1 and TRBJ2-3; a possible D gene is TRBD2 (5 bases). Germline CDR1 is SGHRS and CDR2 is YFSETQ. The CDR3 has 13 amino acids. Trimming removed 6 bases from V and 2 bases from J, with 10 bases in between. The CDR3 region has the DNA TGCGCCAGCAAGGAGCGGTTCACAGATACGCAGTATTTT. This sequence encodes CASKERFTDTQYF.

The V and J genes are TRBV30 and TRBJ2-3; 8 nucleotides agree with TRBD1. There are 13 residues in the CDR3. Unmatched junction bases numbered 7, after V lost 5 bases and J lost 6 bases. CDR1 and CDR2 (germline): GTSNPN, SVGIG (reference sequence). CDR3 loop: CAWGGQGADTQYF. The CDR3 nucleotides read TGTGCCTGGGGAGGACAGGGTGCGGATACGCAGTATTTT.

The chain has TRBV3-1 (or the pseudogene TRBV3-2) and TRBJ2-3; D is ambiguous. This CDR3 has 13 amino acids. Germline CDR1 LGHDT, CDR2 YNNKEL (reference sequence). V lost 1 base and J 2 bases, leaving 4 bases between the germline ends. DNA for the CDR3: TGTGCCAGCAGCCAAGGGATCACAGATACGCAGTATTTT. Translating it yields CASSQGITDTQYF.

The chain joins TRBV25-1 to TRBJ2-7; no clear D. The germline V gene has CDR1 MGHDK and CDR2 SYGVNS. The V gene lost 1 base and the J gene lost 5 bases, with 3 bases spanning the gap. The CDR3 length is 11 residues. CDR3 residues: CASSEWNEQYF. The CDR3 nucleotides are TGTGCCAGCAGTGAATGGAACGAGCAGTACTTC.

The genes are TRBV28 and TRBJ1-5; D is perhaps TRBD1 (6 bases). Deletions cut 7 bases from V and 4 bases from J, with 11 bases between. CDR3 size: 13 residues. Germline CDR1 is MDHEN and CDR2 is SYDVKM. CDR3 region: CASNRQANQPQHF. CDR3 coding DNA: TGTGCCAGCAATCGACAGGCTAATCAGCCCCAGCATTTT.

This rearrangement joins TRBV5-1 to TRBJ2-7; 12 bases line up with TRBD2. J gave up 4 bases and V 5 bases, and 10 bases lay outside the gene matches. This CDR3 spans 16 amino acids. CDR1 is SGHRS and CDR2 is YFSETQ in the germline V gene. The CDR3 DNA reads TGCGCCAGCAGTCCCGTCTCCGGACTAGCGGGATACGAGCAGTACTTC. Amino acids: CASSPVSGLAGYEQYF. The full variable domain, with the rest looked up from reference TRBV5-1 and TRBJ2-7, is KAGVTQTPRYLIKTRGQQVTLSCSPISGHRSVSWYQQTPGQGLQFLFEYFSETQRNKGNFPGRFSGRQFSNSRSEMNVSTLELGDSALYLCASSPVSGLAGYEQYFGPGTRLTVT.

The chain has TRBV5-8 and TRBJ2-7, with a weak D call TRBD2 (5 bases). Germline V gene data show CDR1 as SGHTS and CDR2 as YDEGEE. Trimming removed 4 bases at V and 4 bases at J, with 18 bases between. The CDR3 totals 15 residues. CDR3 loop: CASSAGGLTPYEQYF. The DNA for the CDR3 is TGTGCCAGCAGCGCCGGAGGACTGACTCCTTACGAGCAGTACTTC. The whole variable domain, remainder taken from reference TRBV5-8 and TRBJ2-7, is EAGVTQSPTHLIKTRGQQATLRCSPISGHTSVYWYQQALGLGLQFLLWYDEGEERNRGNFPPRFSGRQFPNYSSELNVNALELEDSALYLCASSAGGLTPYEQYFGPGTRLTVT.

This chain connects TRBV9 to TRBJ2-1, with 11 bases identical to TRBD2. V lost 5 bases to trimming and J lost 5 bases; unmatched junction nucleotides: 3. The V gene's germline CDR1 is SGDLS and CDR2 YYNGEE. The CDR3 extends over 14 amino acids. The CDR3 loop reads CASRLGLADNEQFF. CDR3 in DNA: TGTGCCAGCAGGCTGGGACTAGCGGACAATGAGCAGTTCTTC.